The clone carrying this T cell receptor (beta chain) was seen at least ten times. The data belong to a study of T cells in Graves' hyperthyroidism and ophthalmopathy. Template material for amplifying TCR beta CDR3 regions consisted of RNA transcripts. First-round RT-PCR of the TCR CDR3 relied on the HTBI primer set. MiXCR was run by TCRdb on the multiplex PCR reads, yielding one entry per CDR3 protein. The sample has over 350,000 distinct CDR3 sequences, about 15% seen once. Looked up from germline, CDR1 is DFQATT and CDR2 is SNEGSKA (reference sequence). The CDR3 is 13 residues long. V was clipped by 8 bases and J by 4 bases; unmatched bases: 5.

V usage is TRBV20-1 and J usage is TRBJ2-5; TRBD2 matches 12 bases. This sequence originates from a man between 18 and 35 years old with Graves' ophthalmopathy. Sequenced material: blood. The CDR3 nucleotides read TGCAGTCAACTAGCGGGAGGCTCAGAGACCCAGTACTTC. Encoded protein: CSQLAGGSETQYF.